The clone carrying this T cell receptor beta chain was counted only a few times. No antigen is known for it. V was pared by 0 bases and J by 3 bases, with 18 bases between. Germline V gene lookup returns CDR1 DFQATT and CDR2 SNEGSKA (reference sequence). There are 17 residues in the CDR3. This specimen belongs to a study of CD8 T cells in ankylosing spondylitis. A quantitative 5'-RACE method, one with molecular barcodes, was used to make TCR beta libraries. TCRdb ran MiXCR on the 5' RACE reads and lists one entry per CDR3 protein. The data hold 200,000 to 300,000 distinct CDR3 sequences, with over 9.5% observed a single time. Study outcomes and limitations: Earlier studies detected some motif variants in reactive arthritis synovial fluid and blood. In ankylosing spondylitis patients, matched synovial fluid reportedly showed significant enrichment of disease-linked clones. CD8+ disease-linked clones were present at relatively low frequencies in blood.

The TCR originated in a male donor with ankylosing spondylitis or in good health (not recorded which). Specimen: blood, either unsorted or a sorted T cell fraction (not recorded which). The chain employs TRBV20-1 and TRBJ2-1; D may be TRBD2 (5 bases). CDR3 sequence reads: CSARDAHEGMDYNEQFF. The CDR3 bases are TGCAGTGCTAGAGATGCCCATGAGGGAATGGACTACAATGAGCAGTTCTTC.